Listed here are 2 T cell receptor beta chains from one sample, sequenced in a study of T cell responses to AZD1222 COVID-19 vaccine. Profiling relied on immunoSEQ multiplex PCR, and the TCRdb table lists in-frame clones only, not all of them. Here the sample spans roughly 100,000 clones, roughly 87% being singletons. The sample consisted of peripheral blood, taken on day 0 of AZD1222 vaccination. All receptors derive from an adult in good health.

CDR3 nucleotides: TGTGCCAGCAGTCCTGGTCTGGATCAGCCCCAGCATTTT. Translating gives CASSPGLDQPQHF. This sequence joins TRBV2 and TRBJ1-5; D ambiguous. This CDR3 spans 13 amino acids. Germline V gene sequence: CDR1 SNHLY, CDR2 FYNNEI. The germline V and J ends were trimmed by 5 bases and 5 bases, with 10 bases remaining between them.

J is TRBJ1-2 and V is TRBV28; tentative D call: TRBD1 (5 bases). The V end was cut by 6 bases, the J end by 2 bases, with 22 bases between. The CDR3 consists of 17 residues. Germline V gene data show CDR1 as MDHEN and CDR2 as SYDVKM. CDR3 region: CASRLGPGQAPNYGYTF. Here the CDR3 DNA reads TGTGCCAGCAGACTGGGACCTGGGCAGGCCCCAAACTATGGCTACACCTTC.